The present T cell receptor (beta chain) was sequenced within a study of sequential checkpoint blockade in melanoma (dated by TCRdb to between 2019 and 2020). Study-level background: In a 1:1 randomization, patients received either first-line nivolumab then ipilimumab (arm A) or ipilimumab then nivolumab (arm B). Both trial sequences were followed by maintenance nivolumab.

The CDR3, from cysteine to phenylalanine, totals 16 residues. CDR3 DNA only is kept here, 48 bases in frame from base 1. V lost 0 bases and J lost 6 bases, and the count of bases not matched to a germline gene is 3. Based on the germline V gene (reference sequence), the CDR1 and CDR2 sequences are WNHNN and SYGVQD. The sample's treatment or condition label is to be understood as: randomized to nivolumab then ipilimumab (arm A) or the reverse (arm B). No trial patient had received prior DNA-damaging chemotherapy. A FACS Aria II flow cytometer was used to sort live CD3+CD8+ cells that were negative for CD19 and CD56 from thawed PBMCs. Samples came from patients with melanoma in CheckMate 064, a randomized, open-label phase II trial of sequential checkpoint blockade. Leukapheresis was used to collect peripheral blood mononuclear cells, which were then purified with Ficoll-Paque and frozen in human serum with about 9.3% DMSO. Right after sorting, the blood CD3+CD8+ cells were verified to be >98% pure, and DNA extraction followed.

Summary of the overall study and its limitations: The response-prediction model combining TCR metrics and mutation burden needs validation in larger, independent patient cohorts.

The immunoSEQ Assay was used to immunosequence TCRbeta CDR3 regions from genomic DNA. Before high-throughput sequencing, the genomic DNA was amplified using bias-controlled multiplex PCR. The study's processing was this. To quantify the absolute abundance of each unique TCRbeta CDR3 region, the sequences were collapsed and filtered. Clonality, defined as 1 minus Pielou's evenness, was calculated using only productive rearrangements. Clones with significantly greater frequencies in on-treatment versus baseline samples were identified using a previously published method. Imported from immuneACCESS, the table was reduced by TCRdb to in-frame sequences with V and J called. These copies leave out some clones; in studies compared against another copy, an unresolved V gene accounts for under half, and the cause of the remainder is not known. V, J and clone size reflect that table, while D and trimming were determined from the DNA. This sample comprises tens of thousands of clones, more than 80% of them detected only once. The ten largest clonotypes hold around 10% of the sample.

This clone was seen just once. Which antigen it targets is not known. Base-call qualities are not available, and no considerably larger clone is one nucleotide away. The origin of this receptor is a human donor with melanoma. The starting material was CD8+ T cells sorted from blood (inferred from file names), obtained from a patient given nivolumab and ipilimumab in sequence. The sequence links TRBV10-1 to TRBJ2-1; a stretch of 12 junction bases matches TRBD2. The CDR3 amino acid sequence is: CASSESSSGRVNEQFF. The DNA sequence reads TGCGCCAGCAGTGAGTCCTCTAGCGGGAGGGTCAATGAGCAGTTCTTC.